This T cell receptor beta chain appears in the sequencing data of a study of control samples from healthy donors and cancer patients. The table came from immunoSEQ multiplex PCR; TCRdb's copy has only in-frame clones and leaves some out. This sample has tens of thousands of clones, with about 88% found just once. This clone was seen once. The CDR3 totals 13 residues. Germline loops: CDR1 GTSNPN, CDR2 SVGIG (reference sequence). Trimming cost V 4 bases and J 4 bases, with 10 bases left between them. The chain has TRBV30 and TRBJ1-4; tentative D call: TRBD1 (5 bases). The sequenced sample was blood. The source is a man aged 50 or older in good health. CDR3 sequence reads: CAWMGDDNEKLFF. In DNA, the CDR3 is TGTGCCTGGATGGGGGATGATAATGAAAAACTGTTTTTT.